This T cell receptor beta chain was found in a study of T-cell reconstitution after alpha-beta-depleted transplantation in children. This sample's TCRbeta library carried unique molecular identifier barcodes. TCRdb re-derived calls from the PCR reads in MiXCR, one entry per CDR3 protein. The profile shows 380,000 or so distinct CDR3 sequences, 10% to 15% of them singletons. J gave up 2 bases and V 7 bases, and 8 bases lay outside the gene matches. This CDR3 is 16 amino acids long. Germline loops: CDR1 MGHDK, CDR2 SYGVNS. This clonotype turned up a few times. This chain links TRBV25-1 with TRBJ2-3; 11 bases map to TRBD2. The material sequenced was PBMCs, taken from the stem cell graft. This receptor was obtained from a human donor who donated a stem cell graft to a child with Fanconi anemia. As DNA, the CDR3 is TGTGCCAGCACCGAGACTAGCGGGGCCCCCACAGATACGCAGTATTTT. Protein: CASTETSGAPTDTQYF.